This T cell receptor (beta chain) was sequenced during a study of T cells after yellow fever vaccination. Whole-study results and caveats: A large majority of primary-vaccination clones showed up again after the booster (about 96% CD4, approximately 90% CD8).

Each CDR3 protein gets one entry after TCRdb re-called the 5' RACE reads with MiXCR. Here the sample spans about 170,000 distinct CDR3 sequences, 9.5% to 11% being singletons. In this sample, this clonotype turned up a few times. As yet, its antigen is unknown. V lost 5 bases to trimming and J lost 4 bases, with 14 bases between them. Germline loops: CDR1 DFQATT, CDR2 SNEGSKA (reference sequence). The CDR3 has 13 residues. The rearrangement joins TRBV20-1 to TRBJ1-2; D perhaps matches TRBD1 (5 bases). This clonotype was obtained from a man aged 18 to 29 who received the YFV17D yellow fever vaccine. The material was CD8+ T cells sorted from PBMCs, obtained 15 days after the yellow fever booster vaccination. CDR3 in DNA: TGCAGTGCTCGCAGGGTCCAGGCCTATGGCTACACCTTC. It yields the protein CSARRVQAYGYTF.